This record concerns one T cell receptor (beta chain) sequence. This sample was taken from a study of blood T cell repertoires in COVID-19. Data came from immunoSEQ multiplex PCR; TCRdb stores just in-frame clones and leaves some out. Found here are about 200,000 clones, approximately 86% of them singletons; the top ten hold approximately 0.99%. This receptor was taken from a man aged 60-69 years with COVID-19, enrolled during active disease. The sample taken for sequencing was peripheral blood.

The CDR3 DNA follows: TGTGCCAGCAGTGAACGAGGGTGGGACCAAGAGACCCAGTACTTC. This translates into CASSERGWDQETQYF. The chain combines TRBV25-1 with TRBJ2-5; tentative D call: TRBD2 (5 bases). Germline-derived CDR1 and CDR2 are MGHDK and SYGVNS. This CDR3 region has 15 residues. With 2 bases removed from V and 0 bases from J, the gap between germline ends came to 10 bases.